These T cell receptor beta chains were read from a single sample in a study of regulatory T cells in long-lasting Graves disease. Via MiXCR, TCRdb re-called the multiplex PCR reads, giving one row per CDR3 protein. The profile covers 300,000 to 500,000 distinct CDR3 sequences, with less than 25% appearing a single time and about 20% taken by the ten largest. Sequenced material: peripheral blood mononuclear cells (PBMCs), taken when the disease was refractory, from a patient treated with antithyroid drugs. These receptor sequences come from a female donor with Graves disease. Both conserved end residues are part of each CDR3.

CDR3aa	j_gene	v_gene
CASSIWLEGPDTEAFF	TRBJ1-1	TRBV19
CASSLARDNEKLFF	TRBJ1-4	TRBV7-9
CASSLTTVGNYGYTF	TRBJ1-2	TRBV7-9
CSARDPRELDLF	TRBJ1-1	TRBV20-1
CAISESGGESSYEQYF	TRBJ2-7	TRBV10-3
CATTPGRTYEQYF	TRBJ2-7	TRBV28
CASSFQTRSDEQYF	TRBJ2-7	TRBV27
CASSPSGRGSPARAFF	TRBJ1-1	TRBV28
CASSYFSGQGFNEQFF	TRBJ2-1	TRBV6-2/TRBV6-3
CASSDVILAGTQETQYF	TRBJ2-5	TRBV2
CASSLGTAGINSPLHF	TRBJ1-6	TRBV7-6
CASSVADRVLEEQYF	TRBJ2-7	TRBV9
CSVEEKDTPRYEQYF	TRBJ2-7	TRBV29-1
CASSLNHEQFF	TRBJ2-1	TRBV12-3/TRBV12-4
CAISVGLAGPQETQYF	TRBJ2-5	TRBV10-3
CAGGLAANTGELFF	TRBJ2-2	TRBV12-3/TRBV12-4
CASSPGTAVANAFF	TRBJ1-1	TRBV7-9
CASSWGSWLDTQYF	TRBJ2-3	TRBV28
CASSLGGAGPYEQYF	TRBJ2-7	TRBV28
CASKQGTGGLVMETQYF	TRBJ2-5	TRBV6-2/TRBV6-3
CASSQAGGPGGQYF	TRBJ2-7	TRBV3-1
CASSLAGNSIYEQYF	TRBJ2-7	TRBV5-1
CAWSGLANGELFF	TRBJ2-2	TRBV30
CATSDLLGGFNQPQHF	TRBJ1-5	TRBV24-1
CASSPRTFTGELFF	TRBJ2-2	TRBV12-3/TRBV12-4
CASRGDRDYEQYF	TRBJ2-7	TRBV6-1
CASSRGRRSYEQYF	TRBJ2-7	TRBV12-3/TRBV12-4
CASSFADTYEQYF	TRBJ2-7	TRBV7-2
CATSRDPFSGDTIYF	TRBJ1-3	TRBV15
CASAVQGGNSPLHF	TRBJ1-6	TRBV27
CASSPRGSRSETQYF	TRBJ2-5	TRBV18
CASSEGFSGNTIYF	TRBJ1-3	TRBV9
CASSPDRGLGDHDTGELFF	TRBJ2-2	TRBV7-8
CASSRGGGELFF	TRBJ2-2	TRBV12-3/TRBV12-4
CASSSYPGPANTGELFF	TRBJ2-2	TRBV7-3
CSARGQVMNTEAFF	TRBJ1-1	TRBV20-1
CSASNIAGSSYEQYF	TRBJ2-7	TRBV20-1
CASSPILGGDGSGANVLTF	TRBJ2-6	TRBV7-8
CSASRPGETQYF	TRBJ2-5	TRBV20-1
CATNEVQDNQPQHF	TRBJ1-5	TRBV10-3
CASSHSGSTDTQYF	TRBJ2-3	TRBV7-3
CASSRGGDTQYF	TRBJ2-3	TRBV5-1